The clone carrying this T cell receptor (beta chain) has ten or more counts. The sample originates from a study of patients and donors after allogeneic stem cell transplantation. TCRdb passed the RT-PCR reads through MiXCR, listing each CDR3 protein once. The table shows around 240,000 distinct CDR3 sequences, with around 14% occurring only once. Sequencing input: blood, either unsorted or a sorted T cell fraction (not recorded which). The receptor comes from a human donor who was either an allogeneic HSCT recipient or a stem cell or donor lymphocyte infusion donor (not recorded which). It is not recorded whose cells these are; they may come from a transplant donor.

The CDR3 reads CSVPDRYNEQFF. The CDR3 nucleotides are TGCAGTGTTCCCGACCGTTACAATGAGCAGTTCTTC. This chain joins TRBV20-1 and TRBJ2-1; D not certain. Germline V gives CDR1 DFQATT, CDR2 SNEGSKA (reference sequence). This CDR3 spans 12 amino acids. Trimming left V 7 bases short and J 4 bases short, with 11 bases between.